A selection of T cell receptor beta chains follows, all from one sample in a study of blood T cells in healthy people across ages. TCRdb re-called the 5' RACE reads with MiXCR, one entry per CDR3 protein. The table has roughly 1.7 million distinct CDR3 sequences, about 32% seen once. The source material was blood. The receptors stem from a woman in her twenties or thirties in good health. The CDR3 runs from the conserved cysteine through the conserved F or W. Each record gives: CDR3 DNA, CDR3 protein, J gene, D gene, V gene, clone size. A D gene is named only where the DNA matches it firmly. Size is stated for part of the rows, as once, few or many counts, or as a class when the clone is expanded.

DNA: TGTGCCAGCAGCCCCGAGTGGCAGGGCACAGATACGCAGTATTTT
CDR3: CASSPEWQGTDTQYF
J: TRBJ2-3
D: -
V: TRBV3-1
size: once

DNA: TGCAGGGCTAGACCAAAAGGGGACATTCAGTACTTC
CDR3: CRARPKGDIQYF
J: TRBJ2-4
D: -
V: TRBV20-1
size: -

DNA: TGTGCCACCTCATCCACGACAGGGGGTGAGTACTTC
CDR3: CATSSTTGGEYF
J: TRBJ2-5
D: TRBD1
V: TRBV27
size: -

DNA: TGCGCCAGCAGCCAAGCGACCCTGACTAGCGGGGGCTACGAGCAGTTCTTC
CDR3: CASSQATLTSGGYEQFF
J: TRBJ2-1
D: TRBD2
V: TRBV4-1
size: -

DNA: TGTGCCAGCAGCTGGGGACAGCGTAATTCACCCCTCCACTTT
CDR3: CASSWGQRNSPLHF
J: TRBJ1-6
D: TRBD1
V: TRBV7-3
size: few

DNA: TGTGCCAGCAGCTTAGCTGCTTATAGCTCCTACAATGAGCAGTTCTTC
CDR3: CASSLAAYSSYNEQFF
J: TRBJ2-1
D: -
V: TRBV7-9
size: few

DNA: TGCAGCGATTCGACAGGGGGGCAGGTGGGGAGAGGCTACACCTTC
CDR3: CSDSTGGQVGRGYTF
J: TRBJ1-2
D: TRBD1
V: TRBV29-1
size: -

DNA: TGTGCCAGCAGTCCCAAAGTCCAAGAGACCCAGTACTTC
CDR3: CASSPKVQETQYF
J: TRBJ2-5
D: -
V: TRBV9
size: -

DNA: TGCAGCGTTGAAGATGGGGTGCCCCGGATGCAAGAGACCCAGTACTTC
CDR3: CSVEDGVPRMQETQYF
J: TRBJ2-5
D: -
V: TRBV29-1
size: many

DNA: TGCGCCAGCAGCTTGGCTGGGGAGGGGCGAGGCGAGCAGTACTTC
CDR3: CASSLAGEGRGEQYF
J: TRBJ2-7
D: TRBD2
V: TRBV5-1
size: -

DNA: TGCGCCAGCAGCTGGGATGGCAGATCTAACTATGGCTACACCTTC
CDR3: CASSWDGRSNYGYTF
J: TRBJ1-2
D: -
V: TRBV5-1
size: once

DNA: TGTGCCAGCAGCCTTCTGGGTATGGCTAGCGGTACCTCCTACGAGCAGTACTTC
CDR3: CASSLLGMASGTSYEQYF
J: TRBJ2-7
D: TRBD2
V: TRBV28
size: -

DNA: TGTGCCAGCAGCCACTCTGGGCGGGGTGAGCAGTTCTTC
CDR3: CASSHSGRGEQFF
J: TRBJ2-1
D: -
V: TRBV7-3
size: -

DNA: TGTGCCAGCATGCGCCCCCTTCCGGGAGGCCAAAATGAGCAGTTCTTC
CDR3: CASMRPLPGGQNEQFF
J: TRBJ2-1
D: TRBD2
V: TRBV27
size: -

DNA: TGTGCCAGCAGTTCGTCGGCGAAGACTGAAGCTTTCTTT
CDR3: CASSSSAKTEAFF
J: TRBJ1-1
D: -
V: TRBV12-3/TRBV12-4
size: -

DNA: TGCGCCAGCAGCTTCCGGGACTTCGCGAACACCGGGGAGCTGTTTTTT
CDR3: CASSFRDFANTGELFF
J: TRBJ2-2
D: -
V: TRBV4-1
size: few

DNA: TGCGCCAGCAGCTCTCCCAACACAGGGGTCACTGAAGCTTTCTTT
CDR3: CASSSPNTGVTEAFF
J: TRBJ1-1
D: TRBD1
V: TRBV5-1
size: -

DNA: TGCGCCAGCAGTGGGTTAGGACTAGCGGGCGAAGGGAATGAGCAGTTCTTC
CDR3: CASSGLGLAGEGNEQFF
J: TRBJ2-1
D: TRBD2
V: TRBV10-2
size: once

DNA: TGCGCCAGCAGCCCCGAGGAGCGCGACTACAATGAGCAGTTCTTC
CDR3: CASSPEERDYNEQFF
J: TRBJ2-1
D: -
V: TRBV4-1
size: -

DNA: TGTGCCACCCAAGCGGGACCCTCCTACGAGCAGTACTTC
CDR3: CATQAGPSYEQYF
J: TRBJ2-7
D: TRBD2
V: TRBV6-5
size: -

DNA: TGTGCCAGCAGCCAAGGGGTCGCAAAGAACACTGAAGCTTTCTTT
CDR3: CASSQGVAKNTEAFF
J: TRBJ1-1
D: -
V: TRBV3-1
size: -

DNA: TGTGCCAGCAGCTTAGCGCGCTACGAGCAGTACTTC
CDR3: CASSLARYEQYF
J: TRBJ2-7
D: -
V: TRBV7-9
size: many

DNA: TGTGCCAGCAGTTTTTGGGGTGATAGGGGCCACGAGCAGTACTTC
CDR3: CASSFWGDRGHEQYF
J: TRBJ2-7
D: -
V: TRBV27
size: few

DNA: TGCAGCGTTGAAGAACGGGGGAAGAACACTGAAGCTTTCTTT
CDR3: CSVEERGKNTEAFF
J: TRBJ1-1
D: -
V: TRBV29-1
size: few

DNA: TGTGCCAGCAGCAGACAGGGAGGGGGCTATGGCTACACCTTC
CDR3: CASSRQGGGYGYTF
J: TRBJ1-2
D: TRBD1
V: TRBV7-2
size: -

DNA: TGTGCCATCAGTGACCCCCTAGCGGGGGGCACAGATACGCAGTATTTT
CDR3: CAISDPLAGGTDTQYF
J: TRBJ2-3
D: TRBD2
V: TRBV10-3
size: -

DNA: TGTGCCAGCTTATCGGTTACCTCCTACGAGCAGTACTTC
CDR3: CASLSVTSYEQYF
J: TRBJ2-7
D: -
V: TRBV28
size: -

DNA: TGTGCCAGCAGCCAAGATTGGGGCGGGCTTACTCGCAATGAGCAGTTCTTC
CDR3: CASSQDWGGLTRNEQFF
J: TRBJ2-1
D: -
V: TRBV4-2
size: -

DNA: TGCAGCGTTGAAGAAGTCATGGCCACTGAAGCTTTCTTT
CDR3: CSVEEVMATEAFF
J: TRBJ1-1
D: -
V: TRBV29-1
size: -

DNA: TGCAGCGTTAAAGAGGGTCCGTTAAGCGGGAGATCATACGAGCAGTACTTC
CDR3: CSVKEGPLSGRSYEQYF
J: TRBJ2-7
D: TRBD2
V: TRBV29-1
size: -

DNA: TGTGCCAGCAGCTTATTGTCTGGAGTTGAGCAGTTCTTC
CDR3: CASSLLSGVEQFF
J: TRBJ2-1
D: -
V: TRBV7-2
size: few

DNA: TGTGCCACCAGCAGGATGGACAATGAGCAGTTCTTC
CDR3: CATSRMDNEQFF
J: TRBJ2-1
D: -
V: TRBV15
size: -

DNA: TGTGCCAGCAGTATAGCGGGGGGGCCGAGGGAGACCCAGTACTTC
CDR3: CASSIAGGPRETQYF
J: TRBJ2-5
D: TRBD2
V: TRBV7-3
size: -

DNA: TGTGCCAGCAGCCAGAAGGGGGTAAGCTCCTACAATGAGCAGTTCTTC
CDR3: CASSQKGVSSYNEQFF
J: TRBJ2-1
D: -
V: TRBV11-1
size: few

DNA: TGTGCCTGGAGTGTATACGGACTAGCTTCTGATACGCAGTATTTT
CDR3: CAWSVYGLASDTQYF
J: TRBJ2-3
D: TRBD2
V: TRBV30
size: few

DNA: TGTGCCAGCAGGGGAGGGACAGGGGACTACAATGAGCAGTTCTTC
CDR3: CASRGGTGDYNEQFF
J: TRBJ2-1
D: TRBD1
V: TRBV9
size: few

DNA: TGTGCCAGCAGTCCAGACAGGTCGAGCTCCTACGAGCAGTACTTC
CDR3: CASSPDRSSSYEQYF
J: TRBJ2-7
D: -
V: TRBV28
size: few

DNA: TGCAGTGCTAGCGCCTCTCAGGTGGGCAACTACGAGCAGTACTTC
CDR3: CSASASQVGNYEQYF
J: TRBJ2-7
D: -
V: TRBV20-1
size: many

DNA: TGCAGCGTTGCTGGGACAGGGGTTGAAAAACTGTTTTTT
CDR3: CSVAGTGVEKLFF
J: TRBJ1-4
D: TRBD1
V: TRBV29-1
size: -

DNA: TGTGCCAGCAGCCGTCCACAGGGCACCACAGATACGCAGTATTTT
CDR3: CASSRPQGTTDTQYF
J: TRBJ2-3
D: -
V: TRBV25-1
size: few